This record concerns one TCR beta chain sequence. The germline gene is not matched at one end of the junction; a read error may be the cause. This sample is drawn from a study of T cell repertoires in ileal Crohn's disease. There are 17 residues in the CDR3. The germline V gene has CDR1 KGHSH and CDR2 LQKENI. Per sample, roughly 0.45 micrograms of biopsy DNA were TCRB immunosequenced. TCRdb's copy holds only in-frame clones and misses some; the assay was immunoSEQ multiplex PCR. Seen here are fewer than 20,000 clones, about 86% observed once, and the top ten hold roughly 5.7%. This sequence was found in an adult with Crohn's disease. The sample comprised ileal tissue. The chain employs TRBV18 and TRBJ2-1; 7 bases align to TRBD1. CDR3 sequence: CASSQNRGRGSNNEQFF. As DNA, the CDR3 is TGTGCCAGCTCACAGAACAGGGGACGTGGCTCCAACAATGAGCAGTTCTTC.